Reported below is one T cell receptor beta chain. Its specificity is unknown. TCRdb's table, derived via immunoSEQ multiplex PCR, lists solely in-frame clones and lacks some. Here the sample spans about 120,000 clones, about 90% being singletons. The sample is drawn from a study of a mutant IDH1 vaccine in newly diagnosed glioma. Whole-study context: Treated patients had a mean age of roughly 40 years and a roughly 62% male, approximately 38% female split. The earlier regimen, radiotherapy, temozolomide, or both, was most often both.

The V and J ends lost 0 bases and 0 bases respectively, with 17 bases between them. CDR3 length equals 18 residues. Germline V CDR1 and CDR2: MDHEN, SYDVKM. Time point denoted: week 11, during vaccination. In every dose of vaccine, 300 ug of mutant IDH1 20-mer peptide was given alongside topical imiquimod. Tumors from donors were new WHO grade 3 or 4 IDH1-mutant astrocytomas with ATRX loss. This chain joins TRBV28 and TRBJ1-1, with a tentative D call TRBD1 (6 bases). This receptor was taken from a woman between 50 and 59 years old with glioma. Sequences were derived from PBMCs, sampled from a glioma patient whose treatment included an IDH1 peptide vaccine. The CDR3 DNA sequence: TGTGCCAGCAGTTTATGGTCTGGCAGGGGCCCAATGAACACTGAAGCTTTCTTT. Its translation is CASSLWSGRGPMNTEAFF.